The 15 T cell receptor beta chains given below trace back to one sample, sequenced in a study of T cell changes during pregnancy in multiple sclerosis. Repertoires were generated with immunoSEQ multiplex PCR, while TCRdb's copy carries only in-frame clones and drops some. The sample holds 55,000 to 80,000 clones, under 95% seen once. The sample consisted of CD8+ T cells from peripheral blood mononuclear cells, taken in the second trimester of pregnancy. These receptors were obtained from a female donor with multiple sclerosis, enrolled in a pregnancy study.

J is TRBJ2-1 and V is TRBV4-3; 14 bases agree with TRBD2. CDR1 LGHNA and CDR2 YSLEER come from the germline V gene. The J segment lost 8 bases and the V segment lost 3 bases, leaving 9 bases of the junction unmatched. The CDR3 sequence is 17 residues long. The CDR3 region is CASSHRLAGGPNHEQFF. The DNA for the CDR3 is TGCGCCAGCAGCCACCGACTAGCGGGAGGGCCAAATCATGAGCAGTTCTTC.

The chain couples TRBV4-3 to TRBJ1-1, with TRBD1 matching 7 bases. The CDR3 extends over 15 amino acids. J lost 6 bases, V lost 1 base, and 8 bases had no gene match. Per germline, CDR1 LGHNA and CDR2 YSLEER. The chain's CDR3 is CASSQVPGGMPEAFF. The CDR3 DNA sequence: TGCGCCAGCAGCCAAGTTCCAGGGGGGATGCCTGAAGCTTTCTTT.

The chain is built from TRBV7-9 and TRBJ2-1; maybe TRBD1 (6 bases). CDR1 is SEHNR and CDR2 is FQNEAQ in the germline V gene (reference sequence). Trimming removed 4 bases at V and 10 bases at J, with 11 bases between. CDR3 length: 12 amino acids. The CDR3 here is CASSYHGQEQFF. The CDR3 DNA sequence: TGTGCCAGCAGCTATCACGGACAGGAGCAGTTCTTC.

The rearrangement links TRBV29-1 to TRBJ1-1, with 10 bases identical to TRBD1. This CDR3 has 15 residues. The V gene end was trimmed by 6 bases and the J gene end by 2 bases; junction bases not matched to a gene: 9. Germline CDR1 is SQVTM and CDR2 is ANQGSEA. As DNA, the CDR3 is TGCAGCGTAATCAGACAGGGGGCAACTAACACTGAAGCTTTCTTT. Translation: CSVIRQGATNTEAFF.

The rearrangement links TRBV19 to TRBJ2-7, with D perhaps matching TRBD2 (5 bases). Trimming took 3 bases from V and 2 from J, leaving 17 bases between them. The V gene's germline CDR1 is LNHDA and CDR2 SQIVND (reference sequence). The CDR3 is made up of 16 amino acids. The CDR3 DNA follows: TGTGCCAGTAGTATTCTATCTGACGGGGATACCTACGAGCAGTACTTC. Translating it yields CASSILSDGDTYEQYF.

A single count supports this clone. This CDR3 is CAISDSLDYEQYF. The CDR3 nucleotides are TGTGCCATCAGTGACAGTCTAGACTACGAGCAGTACTTC. The rearrangement links TRBV10-3 to TRBJ2-7; D not certain. CDR3 length equals 13 residues. Trimming stripped 3 bases from V and 3 bases from J, with 9 bases between. CDR1 ENHRY and CDR2 SYGVKD come from the germline V gene.

The genes are TRBV19 and TRBJ2-7, with 9 bases that match TRBD2. This CDR3 spans 14 amino acids. Germline V gene sequence: CDR1 LNHDA, CDR2 SQIVND (reference sequence). V lost 1 base, J lost 4 bases, and 2 bases stayed unmatched. CDR3 protein: CASSIGLAGYEQYF. For the CDR3, the DNA is TGTGCCAGTAGTATAGGTCTAGCGGGATACGAGCAGTACTTC.

The gene calls are TRBV29-1 and TRBJ2-5, with 9 nucleotides matching TRBD1. The CDR3 covers 15 residues. The V gene's germline CDR1 is SQVTM and CDR2 ANQGSEA. J was trimmed by 5 bases and V by 1 base; bases with no gene match: 8. The CDR3 DNA reads TGCAGCGTTGAAGGAGGAAACAGGGGGCGGGAGACCCAGTACTTC. Translation gives CSVEGGNRGRETQYF.

V is TRBV27 and J is TRBJ2-5; 10 nucleotides match TRBD1. V gave up 8 bases and J gave up 4 bases; unmatched junction bases: 10. The CDR3 spans 15 residues. CDR1 is MNHEY, CDR2 SMNVEV, per germline (reference sequence). The CDR3 sequence: CASAMGQGFLETQYF. Here the CDR3 DNA reads TGTGCCAGCGCAATGGGACAGGGGTTCTTAGAGACCCAGTACTTC.

This chain joins TRBV4-3 and TRBJ2-7; 8 bases agree with TRBD1. V was clipped by 3 bases and J by 2 bases; unmatched bases: 3. The CDR3 covers 14 residues. The germline V gene encodes CDR1 LGHNA and CDR2 YSLEER. CDR3 sequence: CASSQETGAYEQYF. The CDR3 coding sequence is TGCGCCAGCAGCCAGGAGACAGGGGCCTACGAGCAGTACTTC.

CDR3 DNA sequence: TGTGCCAGTAGCTTTCCTAGTTCAGTGCGAGGCTACACCTTC. Its protein is CASSFPSSVRGYTF. The rearrangement links TRBV19 to TRBJ1-2; D ambiguous. Germline CDR1 is LNHDA and CDR2 is SQIVND (reference sequence). This CDR3 comprises 14 residues. Trimming left V 6 bases short and J 8 bases short, with 19 bases between.

The CDR3 DNA sequence: TGTGCCAGCAGCCAACTAGCGGGAGGCTCTCGCACAGATACGCAGTATTTT. The encoded protein is CASSQLAGGSRTDTQYF. The chain uses TRBV9 and TRBJ2-3; 12 bases are shared with TRBD2. Germline CDR1 and CDR2: SGDLS and YYNGEE. V was pared by 4 bases and J by 1 base, with 7 bases of the junction left unmatched. The CDR3 is made up of 17 amino acids. Drawing the rest from reference TRBV9 and TRBJ2-3, the complete variable domain is DSGVTQTPKHLITATGQRVTLRCSPRSGDLSVYWYQQSLDQGLQFLIQYYNGEERAKGNILERFSAQQFPDLHSELNLSSLELGDSALYFCASSQLAGGSRTDTQYFGPGTRLTVL.

The chain recombines TRBV5-1 with TRBJ1-1; D remains ambiguous. Per the germline V gene, CDR1 is SGHRS and CDR2 is YFSETQ. The V gene lost 3 bases and the J gene lost 4 bases, with 13 bases spanning the gap. This CDR3 is built from 14 residues. The CDR3 bases are TGCGCCAGCAGCTACCGACCCGGAGCCACTGAAGCTTTCTTT. It yields the protein CASSYRPGATEAFF.

The chain couples TRBV27 to TRBJ2-1; possibly TRBD2 for D (5 bases). CDR3 length: 15 residues. CDR1 is MNHEY and CDR2 is SMNVEV in the germline V gene (reference sequence). The ends were cut back, 2 bases at V and 9 bases at J, with 17 bases in the middle. The DNA for the CDR3 is TGTGCCAGCAGTTTACTTGGCCCTAGCCGTGTTGAGCAGTTCTTC. Translating gives CASSLLGPSRVEQFF.

The chain links TRBV7-2 to TRBJ2-5; D perhaps matches TRBD1 (5 bases). The V and J ends lost 6 bases and 5 bases respectively, with 13 bases between them. This CDR3 is 13 amino acids long. Looked up from germline, CDR1 is SGHTA and CDR2 is FQGNSA. The CDR3 is CASSFPPGETQYF. For the CDR3, the DNA is TGTGCCAGCAGTTTCCCCCCAGGGGAGACCCAGTACTTC.